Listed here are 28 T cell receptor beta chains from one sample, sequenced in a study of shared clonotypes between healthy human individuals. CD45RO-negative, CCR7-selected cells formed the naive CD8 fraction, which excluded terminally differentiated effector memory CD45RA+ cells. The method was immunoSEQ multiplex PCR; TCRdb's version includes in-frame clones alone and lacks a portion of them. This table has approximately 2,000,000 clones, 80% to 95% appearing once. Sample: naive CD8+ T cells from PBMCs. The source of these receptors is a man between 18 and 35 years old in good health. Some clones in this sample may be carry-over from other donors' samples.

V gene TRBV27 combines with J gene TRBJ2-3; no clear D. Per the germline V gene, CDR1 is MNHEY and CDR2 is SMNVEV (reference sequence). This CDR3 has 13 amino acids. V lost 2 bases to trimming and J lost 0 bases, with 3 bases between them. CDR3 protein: CASSLMSTDTQYF. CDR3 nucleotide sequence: TGTGCCAGCAGTTTAATGAGCACAGATACGCAGTATTTT.

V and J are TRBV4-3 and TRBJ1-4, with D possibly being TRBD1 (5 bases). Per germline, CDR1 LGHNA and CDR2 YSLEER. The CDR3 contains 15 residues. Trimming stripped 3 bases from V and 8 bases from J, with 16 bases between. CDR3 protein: CASSQKDSRLEKLFF. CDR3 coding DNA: TGCGCCAGCAGCCAGAAAGACAGCAGGTTAGAAAAACTGTTTTTT.

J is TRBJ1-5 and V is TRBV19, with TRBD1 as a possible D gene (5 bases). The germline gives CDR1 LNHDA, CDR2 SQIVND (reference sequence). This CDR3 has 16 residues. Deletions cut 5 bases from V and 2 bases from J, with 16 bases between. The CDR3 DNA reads TGTGCCAGTAGTGGGGGTTGGGGGGATGGCAATCAGCCCCAGCATTTT. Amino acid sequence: CASSGGWGDGNQPQHF.

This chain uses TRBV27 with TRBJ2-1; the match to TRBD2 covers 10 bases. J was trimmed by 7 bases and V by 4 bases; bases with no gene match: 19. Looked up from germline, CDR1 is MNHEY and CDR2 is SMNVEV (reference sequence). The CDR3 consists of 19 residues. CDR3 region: CASSYAFGTSELPGNEQFF. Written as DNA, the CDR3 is TGTGCCAGCAGTTACGCGTTCGGGACTAGCGAACTCCCAGGGAATGAGCAGTTCTTC.

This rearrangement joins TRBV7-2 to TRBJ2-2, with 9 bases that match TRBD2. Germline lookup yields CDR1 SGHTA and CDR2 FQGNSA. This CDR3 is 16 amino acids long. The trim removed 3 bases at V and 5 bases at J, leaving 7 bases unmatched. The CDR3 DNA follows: TGTGCCAGCAGCTTGGGTCTAGCGGGGAAAACCGGGGAGCTGTTTTTT. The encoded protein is CASSLGLAGKTGELFF.

This chain's CDR3 is CSVVERSGRGDYGYTF. The CDR3 DNA reads TGCAGCGTCGTAGAAAGGTCGGGTCGAGGGGACTATGGCTACACCTTC. The V gene is TRBV29-1, the J gene TRBJ1-2, with D possibly TRBD1 on 5 matching bases. V was shortened by 6 bases and J by 3 bases, with 23 bases between the two germline ends. The CDR3 consists of 16 residues. Germline CDR1 SQVTM, CDR2 ANQGSEA.

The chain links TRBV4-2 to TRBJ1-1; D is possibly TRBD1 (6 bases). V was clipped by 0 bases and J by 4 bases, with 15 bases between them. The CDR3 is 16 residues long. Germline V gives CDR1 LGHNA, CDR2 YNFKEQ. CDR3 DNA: TGTGCCAGCAGCCAAGATTGGCCAGGGGTGCGCACTGAAGCTTTCTTT. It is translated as CASSQDWPGVRTEAFF.

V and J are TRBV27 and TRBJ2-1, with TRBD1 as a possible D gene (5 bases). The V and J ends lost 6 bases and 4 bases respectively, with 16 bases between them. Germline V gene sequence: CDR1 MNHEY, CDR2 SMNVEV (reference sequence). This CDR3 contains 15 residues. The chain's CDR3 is CASSLGLHPYNEQFF. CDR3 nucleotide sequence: TGTGCCAGCAGCCTGGGGCTGCACCCTTACAATGAGCAGTTCTTC.

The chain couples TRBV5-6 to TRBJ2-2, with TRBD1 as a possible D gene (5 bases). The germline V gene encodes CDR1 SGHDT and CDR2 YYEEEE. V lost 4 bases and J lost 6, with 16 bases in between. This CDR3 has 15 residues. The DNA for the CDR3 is TGTGCCAGCAGCCTGGTCAGGGCCGAGTCCGGGGAGCTGTTTTTT. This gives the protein CASSLVRAESGELFF.

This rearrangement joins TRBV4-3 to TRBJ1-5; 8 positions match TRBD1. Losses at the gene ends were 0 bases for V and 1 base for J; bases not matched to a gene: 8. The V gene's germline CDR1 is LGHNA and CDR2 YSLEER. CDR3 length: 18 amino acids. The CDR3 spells CASSQELDRGLSNQPQHF. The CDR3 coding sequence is TGCGCCAGCAGCCAAGAACTAGACAGGGGCTTAAGCAATCAGCCCCAGCATTTT.

The CDR3 DNA reads as TGTGCCAGTAGTTGGACAGGGAACACTGAAGCTTTCTTT. It codes for CASSWTGNTEAFF. The gene calls are TRBV19 and TRBJ1-1; the match to TRBD1 covers 7 bases. This CDR3 contains 13 residues. Trimming took 5 bases from V and 1 from J; bases not matched to a gene: 1. Germline loops: CDR1 LNHDA, CDR2 SQIVND (reference sequence).

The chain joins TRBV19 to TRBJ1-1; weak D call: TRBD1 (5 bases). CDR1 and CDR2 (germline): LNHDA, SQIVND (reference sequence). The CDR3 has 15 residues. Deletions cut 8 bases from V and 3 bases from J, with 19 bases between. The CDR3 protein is CASQPWGGLYTEAFF. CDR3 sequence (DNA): TGTGCCAGTCAACCTTGGGGGGGATTATACACTGAAGCTTTCTTT.

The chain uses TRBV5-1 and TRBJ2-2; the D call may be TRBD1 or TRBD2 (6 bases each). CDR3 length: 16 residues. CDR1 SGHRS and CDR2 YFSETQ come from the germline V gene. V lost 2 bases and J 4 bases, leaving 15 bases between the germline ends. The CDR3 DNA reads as TGCGCCAGCAGCTTTCAGGGGCTAGCGAGCACCGGGGAGCTGTTTTTT. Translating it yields CASSFQGLASTGELFF.

The chain's CDR3 is CASSDTGGWRETQYF. The CDR3 nucleotides read TGTGCCAGCAGTGATACAGGGGGCTGGCGAGAGACCCAGTACTTC. V is TRBV2 and J is TRBJ2-5; 9 bases are shared with TRBD1. This CDR3 is built from 15 residues. Germline CDR1 SNHLY, CDR2 FYNNEI. Losses at the gene ends were 3 bases for V and 4 bases for J; bases not matched to a gene: 6.

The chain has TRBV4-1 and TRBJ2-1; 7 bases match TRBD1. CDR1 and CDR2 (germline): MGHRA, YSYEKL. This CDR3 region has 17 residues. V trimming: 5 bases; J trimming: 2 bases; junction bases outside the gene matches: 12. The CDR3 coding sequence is TGCGCCAGCAGCTTTACACCGGGACAGCAAACCTACAATGAGCAGTTCTTC. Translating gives CASSFTPGQQTYNEQFF.

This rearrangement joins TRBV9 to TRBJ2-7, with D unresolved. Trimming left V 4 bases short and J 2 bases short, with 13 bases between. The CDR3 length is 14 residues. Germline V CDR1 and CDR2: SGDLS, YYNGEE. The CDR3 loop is CASSPPERPYEQYF. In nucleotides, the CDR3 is TGTGCCAGCAGCCCCCCGGAGAGGCCCTACGAGCAGTACTTC.

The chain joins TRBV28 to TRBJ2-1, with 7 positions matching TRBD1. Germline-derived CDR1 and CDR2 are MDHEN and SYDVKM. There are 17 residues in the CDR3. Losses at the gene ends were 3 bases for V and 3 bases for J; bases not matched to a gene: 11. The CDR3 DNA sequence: TGTGCCAGCAGTTTCCCCCGGGACAGCATCATCTACAATGAGCAGTTCTTC. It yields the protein CASSFPRDSIIYNEQFF.

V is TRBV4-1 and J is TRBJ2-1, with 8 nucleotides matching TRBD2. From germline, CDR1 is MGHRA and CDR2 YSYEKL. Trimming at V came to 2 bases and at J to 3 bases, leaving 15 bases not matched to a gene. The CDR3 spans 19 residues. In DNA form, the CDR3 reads TGCGCCAGCAGCCAAACCACGGGGGGGAGGAGGATAATCTACAATGAGCAGTTCTTC. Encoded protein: CASSQTTGGRRIIYNEQFF.

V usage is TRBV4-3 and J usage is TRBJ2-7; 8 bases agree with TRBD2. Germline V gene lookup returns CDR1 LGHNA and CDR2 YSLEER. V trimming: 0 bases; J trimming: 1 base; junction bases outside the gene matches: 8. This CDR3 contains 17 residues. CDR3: CASSQDPVLADSYEQYF. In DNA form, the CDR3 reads TGCGCCAGCAGCCAAGATCCTGTACTAGCGGATTCCTACGAGCAGTACTTC.

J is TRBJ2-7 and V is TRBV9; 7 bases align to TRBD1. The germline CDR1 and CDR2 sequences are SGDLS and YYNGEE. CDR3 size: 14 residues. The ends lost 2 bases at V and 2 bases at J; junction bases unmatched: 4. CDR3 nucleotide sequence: TGTGCCAGCAGCGTTGGACAGGTAGCCTACGAGCAGTACTTC. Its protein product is CASSVGQVAYEQYF. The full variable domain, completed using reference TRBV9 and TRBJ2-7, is DSGVTQTPKHLITATGQRVTLRCSPRSGDLSVYWYQQSLDQGLQFLIQYYNGEERAKGNILERFSAQQFPDLHSELNLSSLELGDSALYFCASSVGQVAYEQYFGPGTRLTVT.

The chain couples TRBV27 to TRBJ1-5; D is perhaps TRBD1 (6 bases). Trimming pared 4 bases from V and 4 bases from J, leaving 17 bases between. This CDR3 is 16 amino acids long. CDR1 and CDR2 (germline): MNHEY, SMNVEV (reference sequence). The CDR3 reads CASSSSSGEANQPQHF. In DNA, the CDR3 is TGTGCCAGCAGTTCCTCCTCAGGGGAGGCGAATCAGCCCCAGCATTTT.

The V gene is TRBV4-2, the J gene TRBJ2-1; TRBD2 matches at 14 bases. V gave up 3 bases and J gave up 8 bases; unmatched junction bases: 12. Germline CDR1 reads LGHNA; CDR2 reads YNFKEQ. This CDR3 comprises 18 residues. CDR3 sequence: CASSQGLAGVLFVDEQFF. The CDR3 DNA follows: TGTGCCAGCAGCCAGGGACTAGCGGGAGTCCTCTTCGTCGATGAGCAGTTCTTC.

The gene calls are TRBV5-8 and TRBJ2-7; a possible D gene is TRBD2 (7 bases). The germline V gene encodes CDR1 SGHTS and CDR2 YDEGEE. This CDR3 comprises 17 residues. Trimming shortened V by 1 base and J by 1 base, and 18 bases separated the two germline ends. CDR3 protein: CASSLRSWTRGSYEQYF. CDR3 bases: TGTGCCAGCAGCTTGCGGTCTTGGACTAGGGGGTCCTACGAGCAGTACTTC.

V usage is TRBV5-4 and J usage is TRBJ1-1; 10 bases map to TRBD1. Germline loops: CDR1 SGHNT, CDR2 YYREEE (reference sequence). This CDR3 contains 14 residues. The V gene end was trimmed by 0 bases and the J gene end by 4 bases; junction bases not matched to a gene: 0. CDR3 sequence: CASSLGTGGTEAFF. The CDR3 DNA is TGTGCCAGCAGCTTGGGGACAGGGGGCACTGAAGCTTTCTTT.

The CDR3 is CASSLWGESYNEQFF. CDR3 bases: TGTGCCAGCAGCTTATGGGGGGAATCCTACAATGAGCAGTTCTTC. The chain employs TRBV13 and TRBJ2-1; TRBD2 is a possible D gene (6 bases). Germline assignment: CDR1 PRHDT and CDR2 FYEKMQ (reference sequence). CDR3 length equals 15 residues. The germline V and J ends were trimmed by 2 bases and 1 base, with 9 bases remaining between them.

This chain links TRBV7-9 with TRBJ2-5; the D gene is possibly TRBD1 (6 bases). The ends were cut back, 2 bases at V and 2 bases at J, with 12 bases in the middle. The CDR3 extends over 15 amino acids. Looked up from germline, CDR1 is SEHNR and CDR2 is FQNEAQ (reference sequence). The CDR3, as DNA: TGTGCCAGCAGCTTAATACAGGGATGGCAAGAGACCCAGTACTTC. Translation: CASSLIQGWQETQYF.

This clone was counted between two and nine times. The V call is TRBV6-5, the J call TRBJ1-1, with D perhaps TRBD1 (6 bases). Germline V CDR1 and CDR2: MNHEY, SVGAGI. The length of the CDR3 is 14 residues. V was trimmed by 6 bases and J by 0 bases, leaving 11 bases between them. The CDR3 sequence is CASSRTAMNTEAFF. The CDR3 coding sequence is TGTGCCAGCAGCAGGACAGCTATGAACACTGAAGCTTTCTTT.

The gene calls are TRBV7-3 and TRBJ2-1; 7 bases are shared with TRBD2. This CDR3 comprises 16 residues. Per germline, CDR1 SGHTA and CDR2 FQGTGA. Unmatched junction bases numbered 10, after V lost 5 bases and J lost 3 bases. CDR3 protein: CASSHYGGSIYNEQFF. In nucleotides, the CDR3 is TGTGCCAGCAGCCATTATGGCGGGAGTATCTACAATGAGCAGTTCTTC.